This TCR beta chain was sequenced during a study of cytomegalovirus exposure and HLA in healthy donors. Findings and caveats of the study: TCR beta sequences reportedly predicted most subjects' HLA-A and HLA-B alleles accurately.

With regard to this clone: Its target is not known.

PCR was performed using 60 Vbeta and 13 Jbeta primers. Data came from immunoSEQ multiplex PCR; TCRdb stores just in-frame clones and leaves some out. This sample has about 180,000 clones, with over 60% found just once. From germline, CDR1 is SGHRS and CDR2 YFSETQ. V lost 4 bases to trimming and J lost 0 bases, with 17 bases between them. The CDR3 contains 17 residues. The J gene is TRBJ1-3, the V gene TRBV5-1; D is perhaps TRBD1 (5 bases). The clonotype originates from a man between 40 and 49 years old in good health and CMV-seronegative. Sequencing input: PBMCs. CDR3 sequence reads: CASSLGGNTGSGNTIYF. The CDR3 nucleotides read TGCGCCAGCAGCCTCGGGGGGAATACAGGCTCTGGAAACACCATATATTTT. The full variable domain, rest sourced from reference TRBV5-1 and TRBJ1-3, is KAGVTQTPRYLIKTRGQQVTLSCSPISGHRSVSWYQQTPGQGLQFLFEYFSETQRNKGNFPGRFSGRQFSNSRSEMNVSTLELGDSALYLCASSLGGNTGSGNTIYFGEGSWLTVV.